Each of the 19 T cell receptor beta chains below was sequenced from the same sample in a study of T cell repertoires in cytomegalovirus infection (dated 2019 in TCRdb). This sample was sequenced with an Illumina HiSeq 1500. TCRdb handled the public reads itself, with Q25 trimming in fastp and clone calling in MiXCR, and kept productive beta chains. Under each unique CDR3 protein, matching rows form one entry showing the most common genes and DNA. Counted in this sample were around 270,000 distinct CDR3 sequences; around 8.7% of them appeared once. The ten largest clonotypes hold about 15% of the sample. Sequencing input: PBMCs. Receptors originate from a human donor in good health (CMV status not recorded). Some clones in this sample may be carry-over from other donors' samples.

With respect to this clonotype: This may stem from a read error, because a much larger clone lies one nucleotide away. The CDR3 does not close with the conserved phenylalanine or tryptophan, likely indicating a read error. The rearrangement links TRBV3-1 to TRBJ2-5; D might be TRBD2 (6 bases). V was shortened by 3 bases and J by 8 bases, with 7 bases between the two germline ends. The V gene's germline CDR1 is LGHDT and CDR2 YNNKEL (reference sequence). This CDR3 has 11 amino acids. CDR3 protein: CASSHAGTQYY. CDR3 coding DNA: TGTGCCAGCAGCCACGCGGGAACCCAGTACTAC.

This clonotype has a count of ten or more. The chain links TRBV7-2 to TRBJ1-5; D remains ambiguous. Germline V lookup: CDR1 SGHTA, CDR2 FQGNSA. Between the trimmed V and J ends, which lost 1 base and 0 bases, there was a span of 10 bases. CDR3 size: 16 residues. The CDR3 DNA sequence: TGTGCCAGCAGCTTAGACGGACGGATTAGCAATCAGCCCCAGCATTTT. Translation gives CASSLDGRISNQPQHF. Full variable domain (rest looked up from reference TRBV7-2 and TRBJ1-5): GAGVSQSPSNKVTEKGKDVELRCDPISGHTALYWYRQSLGQGLEFLIYFQGNSAPDKSGLPSDRFSAERTGGSVSTLTIQRTQQEDSAVYLCASSLDGRISNQPQHFGDGTRLSIL.

This clonotype has a count of ten or more. The rearrangement links TRBV11-3 to TRBJ1-5; D unresolved. The ends were cut back, 5 bases at V and 6 bases at J, with 11 bases in the middle. The germline V gene encodes CDR1 SGHNT and CDR2 YENEEA. The CDR3 loop spans 13 amino acids. DNA for the CDR3: TGTGCCAGCAGCCGGGATCCGAGTCAGCCCCAGCATTTT. This encodes CASSRDPSQPQHF.

This clonotype was counted only a few times. The rearrangement uses TRBV5-1 and TRBJ2-7, with unresolved D. Germline assignment: CDR1 SGHRS and CDR2 YFSETQ. The CDR3 spans 12 residues. The germline V and J ends were trimmed by 2 bases and 5 bases, with 8 bases remaining between them. CDR3 in DNA: TGCGCCAGCAGCTTTACCGGCGACGAGCAGTACTTC. Amino acids: CASSFTGDEQYF.

This clonotype has at least ten counts. A junction boundary mismatches the germline segment, possibly from a read error. The CDR3 nucleotides read TGTGCCAGCGGCTTTGGGGGGGTTAAGAAAGAGACCCAGTACTTC. Its translation: CASGFGGVKKETQYF. The rearrangement joins TRBV7-6 to TRBJ2-5; TRBD2 agrees at 7 bases. This CDR3 region has 15 residues. Germline V lookup: CDR1 SGHVS, CDR2 FNYEAQ. The variable domain in full, with the rest retrieved from reference TRBV7-6 and TRBJ2-5, is GAGVSQSPRYKVTKRGQDVALRCDPISGHVSLYWYRQALGQGPEFLTYFNYEAQQDKSGLPNDRFSAERPEGSISTLTIQRTEQRDSAMYRCASGFGGVKKETQYFGPGTRLLVL.

This clonotype was seen repeatedly, ten times or more. The V gene is TRBV7-2, the J gene TRBJ1-5; D unclear. Germline CDR1 SGHTA, CDR2 FQGNSA. The length of the CDR3 is 13 residues. V shed 3 bases and J shed 4 bases, with 7 bases lying between them. The CDR3 DNA sequence: TGTGCCAGCAGCTTGCCGGGAAATCAGCCCCAGCATTTT. Residues: CASSLPGNQPQHF. The full variable domain, with the rest looked up from reference TRBV7-2 and TRBJ1-5, is GAGVSQSPSNKVTEKGKDVELRCDPISGHTALYWYRQSLGQGLEFLIYFQGNSAPDKSGLPSDRFSAERTGGSVSTLTIQRTQQEDSAVYLCASSLPGNQPQHFGDGTRLSIL.

This clonotype was seen at least ten times. The chain is built from TRBV27 and TRBJ2-1, with D tentatively TRBD2 (5 bases). The germline V gene encodes CDR1 MNHEY and CDR2 SMNVEV (reference sequence). Deletions cut 5 bases from V and 7 bases from J, with 9 bases between. There are 12 residues in the CDR3. The CDR3 is CASSLPGNEQFF. The CDR3 DNA sequence: TGTGCCAGCAGTCTCCCGGGGAATGAGCAGTTCTTC.

This clonotype was seen at least ten times. This chain uses TRBV19 with TRBJ1-5, with D possibly being TRBD1 (5 bases). Germline V gene data show CDR1 as LNHDA and CDR2 as SQIVND (reference sequence). This CDR3 is built from 14 residues. V lost 3 bases to trimming and J lost 6 bases, with 12 bases between them. CDR3 protein: CASSIPGQLQPQHF. For the CDR3, the DNA is TGTGCCAGTAGTATCCCAGGGCAGCTTCAGCCCCAGCATTTT.

This clonotype was counted ten times or more. The chain employs TRBV10-3 and TRBJ1-2; D unclear. Per germline, CDR1 ENHRY and CDR2 SYGVKD. The V gene lost 7 bases and the J gene lost 2 bases, with 17 bases spanning the gap. This CDR3 contains 15 residues. CDR3 amino acids: CAIKDGQLMNYGYTF. Written as DNA, the CDR3 is TGTGCCATCAAGGACGGCCAGCTAATGAACTATGGCTACACCTTC.

This clonotype occurred many times. This chain uses TRBV6-2 or TRBV6-3 with TRBJ2-2; D is ambiguous. From germline, CDR1 is MNHEY and CDR2 SVGEGT. V was clipped by 7 bases and J by 5 bases, with 11 bases between them. The CDR3 loop spans 13 amino acids. In DNA, the CDR3 is TGTGCCAGCAAGGGCCTTGGGACCGGGGAGCTGTTTTTT. This sequence encodes CASKGLGTGELFF.

This chain joins TRBV6-2 or TRBV6-3 and TRBJ2-3; the match to TRBD2 covers 9 bases. J lost 0 bases, V lost 6 bases, and 10 bases had no gene match. CDR1 and CDR2 from the germline V gene are MNHEY and SVGEGT. This CDR3 has 17 residues. The CDR3 sequence: CASRPSGASPSTDTQYF. CDR3 coding DNA: TGTGCCAGCAGACCTAGCGGGGCTTCTCCTAGCACAGATACGCAGTATTTT.

About this clonotype: Possible read error: a much larger clone is one base away. The V call is TRBV7-2, the J call TRBJ1-2; D is unresolved. V dropped 5 bases and J dropped 4 bases, with 11 bases sitting between them. The length of the CDR3 is 13 residues. CDR1 is SGHTA and CDR2 is FQGNSA in the germline V gene. In DNA form, the CDR3 reads TGTGCCAGCAGCCCGGAAAGGCTCTATGGCTACACCTTC. Protein: CASSPERLYGYTF.

This clonotype appeared many times. The chain couples TRBV7-2 to TRBJ1-2; TRBD1 aligns across 12 bases. Trimming removed 4 bases from V and 5 bases from J; junction bases left unmatched: 14. The CDR3 is 18 amino acids. The germline gives CDR1 SGHTA, CDR2 FQGNSA. The CDR3 spells CASSSGDRGRKALYGYTF. In nucleotides, the CDR3 is TGTGCCAGCAGCTCCGGGGACAGGGGGCGAAAGGCTCTATATGGCTACACCTTC. Combining the CDR3 with reference TRBV7-2 and TRBJ1-2 gives the whole variable domain GAGVSQSPSNKVTEKGKDVELRCDPISGHTALYWYRQSLGQGLEFLIYFQGNSAPDKSGLPSDRFSAERTGGSVSTLTIQRTQQEDSAVYLCASSSGDRGRKALYGYTFGSGTRLTVV.

This clonotype was observed a handful of times. The chain couples TRBV6-2 or TRBV6-3 to TRBJ2-7; 9 bases are a match to TRBD1. CDR1 MNHEY and CDR2 SVGEGT come from the germline V gene. The CDR3 runs 15 residues. Germline trimming cut 4 bases from V and 4 bases from J; bases unmatched to any gene: 8. CDR3 in amino acids: CASSFMGQGTYEQYF. The CDR3 nucleotides read TGTGCCAGCAGTTTTATGGGACAGGGTACTTACGAGCAGTACTTC.

The chain links TRBV9 to TRBJ2-6, with no clear D. The V gene's germline CDR1 is SGDLS and CDR2 YYNGEE. This CDR3 spans 14 amino acids. The V and J ends lost 0 bases and 2 bases respectively, with 3 bases between them. Written as DNA, the CDR3 is TGTGCCAGCAGCGTAGGAACTGGGGCCAACGTCCTGACTTTC. Protein sequence: CASSVGTGANVLTF.

This clonotype was picked up a small number of times. This chain uses TRBV30 with TRBJ2-7; TRBD2 matches at 7 bases. CDR1 is GTSNPN and CDR2 is SVGIG in the germline V gene (reference sequence). The CDR3 sequence is 14 residues long. The V and J ends lost 3 bases and 6 bases, in that order; junction bases with no gene match: 11. DNA of the CDR3: TGTGCCTGGAGCGCCGGGACTATTCTTTCCGAGCAGTACTTC. Translated: CAWSAGTILSEQYF. The variable domain in full, completed from reference TRBV30 and TRBJ2-7, reads SQTIHQWPATLVQPVGSPLSLECTVEGTSNPNLYWYRQAAGRGLQLLFYSVGIGQISSEVPQNLSASRPQDRQFILSSKKLLLSDSGFYLCAWSAGTILSEQYFGPGTRLTVT.

This clonotype has at least ten counts. The chain couples TRBV6-1 to TRBJ2-1; 9 bases line up with TRBD2. V dropped 1 base and J dropped 6; count of bases not matched to a gene: 7. Germline V lookup: CDR1 MNHNS, CDR2 SASEGT. The CDR3 totals 16 residues. The CDR3 sequence is CASSEDPSGASNEQFF. The DNA for the CDR3 is TGTGCCAGCAGTGAAGATCCTAGCGGGGCCTCCAATGAGCAGTTCTTC.

This clonotype has at least ten counts. This sequence joins TRBV7-2 and TRBJ1-5; 7 nucleotides line up with TRBD1. CDR3 size: 15 residues. CDR1 and CDR2 from the germline V gene are SGHTA and FQGNSA. V shed 6 bases, J shed 9 bases, and the junction held 14 bases outside the gene matches. The CDR3 sequence is CASREQGMGEGPQHF. CDR3 in DNA: TGTGCCAGCAGAGAACAGGGGATGGGTGAGGGGCCCCAGCATTTT.

This clonotype was picked up a small number of times. The J gene is TRBJ1-1, the V gene TRBV20-1, with 11 bases fitting TRBD1. The CDR3 totals 13 residues. Germline assignment: CDR1 DFQATT and CDR2 SNEGSKA (reference sequence). V gave up 4 bases and J gave up 8 bases; unmatched junction bases: 6. Here the CDR3 reads CSATGQGAGEAFF. CDR3 nucleotides: TGCAGTGCTACCGGACAGGGGGCAGGGGAAGCTTTCTTT.